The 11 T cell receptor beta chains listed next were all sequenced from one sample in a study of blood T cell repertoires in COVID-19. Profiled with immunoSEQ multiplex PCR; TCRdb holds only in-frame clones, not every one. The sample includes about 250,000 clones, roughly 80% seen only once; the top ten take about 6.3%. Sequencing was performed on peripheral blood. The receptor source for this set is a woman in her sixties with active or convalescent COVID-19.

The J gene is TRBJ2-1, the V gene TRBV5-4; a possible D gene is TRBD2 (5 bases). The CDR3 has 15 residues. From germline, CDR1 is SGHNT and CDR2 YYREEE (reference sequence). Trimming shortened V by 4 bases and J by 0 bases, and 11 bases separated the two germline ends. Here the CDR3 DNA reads TGTGCCAGCAGCGTTGAGCGGACCTCCTACAATGAGCAGTTCTTC. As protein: CASSVERTSYNEQFF.

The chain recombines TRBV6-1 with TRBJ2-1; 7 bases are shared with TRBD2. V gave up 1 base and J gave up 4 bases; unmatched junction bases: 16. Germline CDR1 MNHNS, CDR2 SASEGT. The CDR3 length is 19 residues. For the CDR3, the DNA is TGTGCCAGCAGTGAAGGGGGTTGGCGGGAGACCCTTTCTTACAATGAGCAGTTCTTC. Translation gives CASSEGGWRETLSYNEQFF.

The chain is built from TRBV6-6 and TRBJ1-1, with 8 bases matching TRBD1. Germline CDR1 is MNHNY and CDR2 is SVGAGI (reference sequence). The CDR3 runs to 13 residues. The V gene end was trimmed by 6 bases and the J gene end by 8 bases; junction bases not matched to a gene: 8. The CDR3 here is CASRLPQGEEAFF. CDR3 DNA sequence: TGTGCCAGCAGGCTCCCACAGGGGGAGGAAGCTTTCTTT.

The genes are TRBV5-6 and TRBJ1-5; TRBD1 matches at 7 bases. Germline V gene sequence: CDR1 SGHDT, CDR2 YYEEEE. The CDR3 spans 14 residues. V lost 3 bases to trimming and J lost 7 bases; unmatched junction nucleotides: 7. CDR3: CASSSRGGLQPQHF. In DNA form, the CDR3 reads TGTGCCAGCAGCTCGAGAGGGGGCCTGCAGCCCCAGCATTTT.

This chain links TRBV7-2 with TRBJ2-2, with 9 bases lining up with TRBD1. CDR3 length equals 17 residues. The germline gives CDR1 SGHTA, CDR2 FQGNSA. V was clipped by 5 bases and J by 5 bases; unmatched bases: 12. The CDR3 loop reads CASSKSGTGRGTGELFF. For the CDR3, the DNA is TGTGCCAGCAGCAAATCCGGGACAGGGAGGGGGACCGGGGAGCTGTTTTTT.

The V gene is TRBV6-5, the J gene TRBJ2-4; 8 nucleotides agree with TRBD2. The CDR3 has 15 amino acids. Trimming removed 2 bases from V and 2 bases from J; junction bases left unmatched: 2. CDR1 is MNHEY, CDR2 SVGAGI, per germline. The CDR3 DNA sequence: TGTGCCAGCAGTTACGAGCGGGGGCCCAAAAACATTCAGTACTTC. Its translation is CASSYERGPKNIQYF.

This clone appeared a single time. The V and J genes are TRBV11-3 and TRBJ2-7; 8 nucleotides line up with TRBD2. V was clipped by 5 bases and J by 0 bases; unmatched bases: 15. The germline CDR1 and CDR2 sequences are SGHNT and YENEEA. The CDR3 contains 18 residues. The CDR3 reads CASSGGVASGRRSYEQYF. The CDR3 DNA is TGTGCCAGCAGCGGAGGAGTGGCTAGCGGGCGACGCTCCTACGAGCAGTACTTC.

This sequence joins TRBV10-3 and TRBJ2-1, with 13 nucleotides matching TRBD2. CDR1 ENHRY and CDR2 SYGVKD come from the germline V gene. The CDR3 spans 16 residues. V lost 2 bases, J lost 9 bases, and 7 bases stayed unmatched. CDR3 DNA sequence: TGTGCCATCAGTGAGGTGGGGGGACTAGCGGGAACTGAGCAGTTCTTC. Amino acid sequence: CAISEVGGLAGTEQFF.

CDR3 sequence reads: CASSMRDRIMNTEAFF. DNA of the CDR3: TGTGCCAGCAGCATGCGGGACAGGATCATGAACACTGAAGCTTTCTTT. This chain joins TRBV5-6 and TRBJ1-1; TRBD1 matches at 8 bases. CDR3 length equals 16 residues. Germline CDR1 reads SGHDT; CDR2 reads YYEEEE. V shed 4 bases and J 0 bases; nucleotides not matched to a gene: 8.

In DNA form, the CDR3 reads TGTGCCAGCAGCAAAGCGCCCCCAGGGGGGGAAAAACTGTTTTTT. It encodes CASSKAPPGGEKLFF. This sequence joins TRBV21-1 and TRBJ1-4; the DNA was not compared with TRBD1, the D call given in the table. TRBV21-1 is designated a pseudogene. The CDR3 covers 15 residues.

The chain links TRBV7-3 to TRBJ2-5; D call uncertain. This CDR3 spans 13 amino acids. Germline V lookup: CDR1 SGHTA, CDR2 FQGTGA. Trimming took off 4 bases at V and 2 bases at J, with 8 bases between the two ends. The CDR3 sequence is CASSSLPQETQYF. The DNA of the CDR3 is TGTGCCAGCAGCTCCCTCCCGCAAGAGACCCAGTACTTC.